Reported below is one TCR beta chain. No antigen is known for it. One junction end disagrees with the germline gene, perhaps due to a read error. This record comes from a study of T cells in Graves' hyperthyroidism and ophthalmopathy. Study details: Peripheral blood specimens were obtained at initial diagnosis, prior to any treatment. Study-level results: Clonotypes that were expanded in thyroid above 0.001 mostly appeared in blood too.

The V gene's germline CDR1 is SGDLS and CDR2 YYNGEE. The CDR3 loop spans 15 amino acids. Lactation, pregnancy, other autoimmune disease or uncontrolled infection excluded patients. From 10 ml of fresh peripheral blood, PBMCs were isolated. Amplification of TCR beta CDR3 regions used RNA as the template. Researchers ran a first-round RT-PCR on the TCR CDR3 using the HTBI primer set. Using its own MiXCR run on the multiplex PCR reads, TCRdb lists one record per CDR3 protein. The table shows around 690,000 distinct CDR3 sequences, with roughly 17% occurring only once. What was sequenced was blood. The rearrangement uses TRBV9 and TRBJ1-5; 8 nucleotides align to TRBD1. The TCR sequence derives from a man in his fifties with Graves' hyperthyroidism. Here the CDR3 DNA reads TGTGCCAGCAGCGTAGATGGGACAGGACTTCAGCCCGAGCATTTT. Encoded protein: CASSVDGTGLQPEHF.